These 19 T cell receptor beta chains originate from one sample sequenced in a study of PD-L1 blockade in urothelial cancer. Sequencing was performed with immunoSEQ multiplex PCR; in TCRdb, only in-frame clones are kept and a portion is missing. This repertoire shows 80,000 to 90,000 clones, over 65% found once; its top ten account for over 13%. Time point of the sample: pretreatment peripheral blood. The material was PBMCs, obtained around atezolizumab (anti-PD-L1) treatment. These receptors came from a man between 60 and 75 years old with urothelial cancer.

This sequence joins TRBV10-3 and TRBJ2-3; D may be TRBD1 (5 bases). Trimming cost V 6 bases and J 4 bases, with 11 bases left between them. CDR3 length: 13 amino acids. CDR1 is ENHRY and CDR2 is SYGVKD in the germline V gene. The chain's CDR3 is CAIRTASPDTQYF. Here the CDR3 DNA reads TGTGCCATCAGGACAGCCTCCCCAGATACGCAGTATTTT.

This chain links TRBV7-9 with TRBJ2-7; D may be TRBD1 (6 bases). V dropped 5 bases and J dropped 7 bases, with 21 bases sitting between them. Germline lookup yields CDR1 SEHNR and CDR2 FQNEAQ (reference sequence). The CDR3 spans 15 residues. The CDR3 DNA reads TGTGCCAGCAGCCCCGGACAGTCTGTATTTAAGGAGCAGTACTTC. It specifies CASSPGQSVFKEQYF.

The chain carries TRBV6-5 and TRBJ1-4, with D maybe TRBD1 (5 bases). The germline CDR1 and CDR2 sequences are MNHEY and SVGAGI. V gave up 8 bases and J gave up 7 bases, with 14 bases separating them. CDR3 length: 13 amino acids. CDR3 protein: CASLAQGTEKLFF. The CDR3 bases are TGTGCCAGCCTCGCCCAGGGTACTGAAAAACTGTTTTTT.

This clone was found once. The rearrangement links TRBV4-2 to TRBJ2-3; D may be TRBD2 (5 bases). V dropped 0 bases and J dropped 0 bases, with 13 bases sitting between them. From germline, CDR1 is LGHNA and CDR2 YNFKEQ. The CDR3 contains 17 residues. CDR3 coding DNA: TGTGCCAGCAGCCAAGATTTGACGGGAAGAAGCACAGATACGCAGTATTTT. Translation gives CASSQDLTGRSTDTQYF.

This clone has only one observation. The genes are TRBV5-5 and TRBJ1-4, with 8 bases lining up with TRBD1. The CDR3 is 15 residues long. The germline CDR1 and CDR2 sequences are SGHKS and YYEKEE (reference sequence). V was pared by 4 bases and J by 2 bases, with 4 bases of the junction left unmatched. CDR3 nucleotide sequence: TGTGCCAGCAGCGGACAGGGCCTCACTAATGAAAAACTGTTTTTT. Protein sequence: CASSGQGLTNEKLFF.

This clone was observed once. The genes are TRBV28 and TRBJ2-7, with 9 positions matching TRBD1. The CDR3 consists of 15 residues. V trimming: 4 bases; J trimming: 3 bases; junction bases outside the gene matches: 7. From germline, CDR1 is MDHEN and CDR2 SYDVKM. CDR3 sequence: CASSSPGQGDYEQYF. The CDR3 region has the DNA TGTGCCAGCAGTTCTCCGGGACAGGGTGACTACGAGCAGTACTTC.

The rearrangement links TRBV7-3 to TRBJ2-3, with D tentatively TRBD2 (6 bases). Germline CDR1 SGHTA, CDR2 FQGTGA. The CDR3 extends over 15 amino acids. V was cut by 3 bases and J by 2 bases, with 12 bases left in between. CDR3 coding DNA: TGTGCCAGCAGCTTTCAAGCGGGCTTCACAGATACGCAGTATTTT. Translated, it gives CASSFQAGFTDTQYF.

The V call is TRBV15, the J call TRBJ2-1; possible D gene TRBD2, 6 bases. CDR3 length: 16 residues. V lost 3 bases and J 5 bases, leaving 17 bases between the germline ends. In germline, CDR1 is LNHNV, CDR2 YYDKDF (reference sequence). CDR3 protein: CATSSGGSRLHNEQFF. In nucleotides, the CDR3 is TGTGCCACCAGCAGTGGGGGGAGCCGGCTCCACAATGAGCAGTTCTTC.

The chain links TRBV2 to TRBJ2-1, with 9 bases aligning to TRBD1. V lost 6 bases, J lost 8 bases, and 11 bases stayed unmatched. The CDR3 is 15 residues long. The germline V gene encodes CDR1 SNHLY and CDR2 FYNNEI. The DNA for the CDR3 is TGTGCCAGCAGCGCAGACAGGGGGGCTTTCGATGAGCAGTTCTTC. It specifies CASSADRGAFDEQFF.

CDR3 sequence (DNA): TGTGCCAGCAGCCTAGACAGGGAACTTGGGGCCAACGTCCTGACTTTC. Amino acids: CASSLDRELGANVLTF. This chain links TRBV13 with TRBJ2-6, with TRBD1 matching 7 bases. Germline trimming cut 5 bases from V and 3 bases from J; bases unmatched to any gene: 7. This CDR3 is built from 16 residues. Germline assignment: CDR1 PRHDT and CDR2 FYEKMQ (reference sequence).

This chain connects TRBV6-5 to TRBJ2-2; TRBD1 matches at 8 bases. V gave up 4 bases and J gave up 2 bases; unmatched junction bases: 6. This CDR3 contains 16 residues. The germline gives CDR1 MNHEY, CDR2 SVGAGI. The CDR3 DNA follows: TGTGCCAGCAGTTGGTCCCAGGGGGCAAACACCGGGGAGCTGTTTTTT. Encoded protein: CASSWSQGANTGELFF.

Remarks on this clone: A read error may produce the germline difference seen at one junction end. This chain's CDR3 is CASSLAASADTQYF. CDR3 DNA sequence: TGTGCTAGCAGCTTAGCGGCTTCAGCAGATACGCAGTATTTT. The gene calls are TRBV7-7 and TRBJ2-3; tentative D call: TRBD2 (6 bases). The CDR3 consists of 14 residues. Per germline, CDR1 SSHAT and CDR2 FNYEAQ (reference sequence).

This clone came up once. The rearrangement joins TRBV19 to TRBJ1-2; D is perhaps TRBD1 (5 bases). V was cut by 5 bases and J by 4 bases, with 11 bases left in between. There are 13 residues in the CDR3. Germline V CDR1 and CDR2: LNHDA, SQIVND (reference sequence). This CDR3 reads CASSLQGSYGYTF. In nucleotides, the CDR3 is TGTGCCAGTAGTCTCCAGGGCTCCTATGGCTACACCTTC.

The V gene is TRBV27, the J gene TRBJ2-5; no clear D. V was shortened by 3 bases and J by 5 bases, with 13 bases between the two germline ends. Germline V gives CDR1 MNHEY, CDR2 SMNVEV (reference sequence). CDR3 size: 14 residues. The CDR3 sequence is CASSLARGGETQYF. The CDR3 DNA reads TGTGCCAGCAGTTTGGCCAGAGGTGGGGAGACCCAGTACTTC.

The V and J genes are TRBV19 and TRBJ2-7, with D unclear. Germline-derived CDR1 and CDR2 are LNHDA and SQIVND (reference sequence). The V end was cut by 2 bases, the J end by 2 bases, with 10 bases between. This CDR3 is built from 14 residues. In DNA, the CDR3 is TGTGCCAGTAGTATACGGAGATCCACCTACGAGCAGTACTTC. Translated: CASSIRRSTYEQYF.

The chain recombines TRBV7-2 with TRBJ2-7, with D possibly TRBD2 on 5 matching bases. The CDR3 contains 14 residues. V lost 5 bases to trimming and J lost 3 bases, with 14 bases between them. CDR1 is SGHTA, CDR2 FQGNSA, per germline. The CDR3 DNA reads TGTGCCAGCAGCCTAGGACTGGACTTCTACGAGCAGTACTTC. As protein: CASSLGLDFYEQYF.

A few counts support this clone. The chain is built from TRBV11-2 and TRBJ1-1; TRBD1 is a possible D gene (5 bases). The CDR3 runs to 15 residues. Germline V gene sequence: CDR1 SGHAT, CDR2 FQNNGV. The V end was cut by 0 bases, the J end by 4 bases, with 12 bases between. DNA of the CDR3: TGTGCCAGCAGCTTAGAGCAGGGAGGGGTCACTGAAGCTTTCTTT. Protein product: CASSLEQGGVTEAFF.

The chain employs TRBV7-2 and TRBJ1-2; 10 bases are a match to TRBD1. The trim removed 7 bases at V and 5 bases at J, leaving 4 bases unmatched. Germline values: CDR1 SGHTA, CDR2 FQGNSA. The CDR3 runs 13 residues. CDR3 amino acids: CASNRDRGYGYTF. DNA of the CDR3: TGTGCCAGCAACCGGGACAGGGGATATGGCTACACCTTC.

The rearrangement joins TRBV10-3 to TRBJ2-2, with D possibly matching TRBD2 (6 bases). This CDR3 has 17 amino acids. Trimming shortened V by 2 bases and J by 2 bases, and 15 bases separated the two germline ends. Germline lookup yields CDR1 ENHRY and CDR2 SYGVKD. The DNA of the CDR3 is TGTGCCATCAGTGAGGCGTCTTCAGGGACTAACACCGGGGAGCTGTTTTTT. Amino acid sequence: CAISEASSGTNTGELFF.